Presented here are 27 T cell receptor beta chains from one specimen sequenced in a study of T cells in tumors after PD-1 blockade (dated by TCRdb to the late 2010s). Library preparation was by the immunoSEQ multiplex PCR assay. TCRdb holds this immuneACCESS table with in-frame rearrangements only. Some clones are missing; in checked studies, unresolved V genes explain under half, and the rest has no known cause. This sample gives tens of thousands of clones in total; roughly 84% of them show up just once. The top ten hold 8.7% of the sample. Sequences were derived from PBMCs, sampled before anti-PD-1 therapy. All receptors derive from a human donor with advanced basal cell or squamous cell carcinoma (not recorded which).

CDR3 sequence: CSAMTSYEQYF. CDR3 bases: TGCAGTGCCATGACTAGCTACGAGCAGTACTTC. The rearrangement links TRBV20-1 to TRBJ2-7; possible D gene TRBD2, 6 bases. V was cut by 6 bases and J by 3 bases, with 9 bases left in between. The germline CDR1 and CDR2 sequences are DFQATT and SNEGSKA (reference sequence). There are 11 residues in the CDR3.

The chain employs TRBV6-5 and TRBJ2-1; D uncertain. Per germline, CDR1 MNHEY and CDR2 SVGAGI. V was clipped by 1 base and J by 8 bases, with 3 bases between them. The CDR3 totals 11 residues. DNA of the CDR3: TGTGCCAGCAGTTACTTGGATGAGCAGTTCTTC. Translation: CASSYLDEQFF.

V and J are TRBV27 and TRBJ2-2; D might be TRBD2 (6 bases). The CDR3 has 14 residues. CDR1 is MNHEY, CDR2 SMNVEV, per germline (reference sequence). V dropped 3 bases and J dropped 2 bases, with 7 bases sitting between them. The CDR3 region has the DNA TGTGCCAGCAGTTTCGGGACTAACACCGGGGAGCTGTTTTTT. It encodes CASSFGTNTGELFF.

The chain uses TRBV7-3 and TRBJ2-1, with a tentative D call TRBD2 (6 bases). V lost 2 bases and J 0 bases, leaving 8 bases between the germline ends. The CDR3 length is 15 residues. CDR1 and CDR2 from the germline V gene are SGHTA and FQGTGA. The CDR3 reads CASSLSAGSYNEQFF. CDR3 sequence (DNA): TGTGCCAGCAGCTTATCAGCGGGCTCCTACAATGAGCAGTTCTTC.

The CDR3 spells CASSLGDRGNNSPLHF. Written as DNA, the CDR3 is TGTGCCAGCAGTTTAGGGGACAGGGGGAATAATTCACCCCTCCACTTT. The V and J genes are TRBV6-6 and TRBJ1-6; 11 bases are a match to TRBD1. Germline V gives CDR1 MNHNY, CDR2 SVGAGI (reference sequence). J was trimmed by 5 bases and V by 4 bases; bases with no gene match: 4. CDR3 length equals 16 residues.

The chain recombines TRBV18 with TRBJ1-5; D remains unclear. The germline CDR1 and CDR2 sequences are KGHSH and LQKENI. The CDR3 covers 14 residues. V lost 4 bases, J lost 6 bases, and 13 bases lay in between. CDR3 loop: CASSQGTRAQPQHF. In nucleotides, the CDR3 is TGTGCCAGCTCACAGGGTACTCGGGCTCAGCCCCAGCATTTT. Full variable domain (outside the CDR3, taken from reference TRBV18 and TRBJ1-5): NAGVMQNPRHLVRRRGQEARLRCSPMKGHSHVYWYRQLPEEGLKFMVYLQKENIIDESGMPKERFSAEFPKEGPSILRIQQVVRGDSAAYFCASSQGTRAQPQHFGDGTRLSIL.

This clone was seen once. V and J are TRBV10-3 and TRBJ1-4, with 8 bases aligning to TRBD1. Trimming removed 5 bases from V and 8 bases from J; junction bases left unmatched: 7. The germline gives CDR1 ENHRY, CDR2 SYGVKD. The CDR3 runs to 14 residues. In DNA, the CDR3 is TGTGCCATCAGTAGGGGACAGGAAAACGAAAAACTGTTTTTT. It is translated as CAISRGQENEKLFF.

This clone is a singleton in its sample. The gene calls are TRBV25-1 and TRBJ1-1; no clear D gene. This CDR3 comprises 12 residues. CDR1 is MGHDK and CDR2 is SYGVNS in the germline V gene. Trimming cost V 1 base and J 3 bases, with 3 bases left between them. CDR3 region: CASSEWYTEAFF. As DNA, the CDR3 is TGTGCCAGCAGTGAATGGTACACTGAAGCTTTCTTT.

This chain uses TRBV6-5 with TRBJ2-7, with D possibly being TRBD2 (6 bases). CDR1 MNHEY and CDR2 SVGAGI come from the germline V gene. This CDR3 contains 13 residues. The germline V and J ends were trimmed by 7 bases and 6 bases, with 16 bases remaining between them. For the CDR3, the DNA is TGTGCCAGCACCCTATCCGGCGGGACCGAGCAGTACTTC. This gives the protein CASTLSGGTEQYF.

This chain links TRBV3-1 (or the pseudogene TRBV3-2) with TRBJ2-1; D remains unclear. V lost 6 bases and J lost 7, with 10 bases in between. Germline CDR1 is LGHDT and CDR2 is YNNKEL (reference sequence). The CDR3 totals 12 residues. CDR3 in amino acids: CASRHDLNEQFF. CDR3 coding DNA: TGTGCCAGCAGGCATGACTTAAATGAGCAGTTCTTC.

The CDR3, as DNA: TGTGCCAGCAGCCAGGCCGGTAATAATTCACCCCTCCACTTT. It is translated as CASSQAGNNSPLHF. V usage is TRBV4-2 and J usage is TRBJ1-6; no clear D. From germline, CDR1 is LGHNA and CDR2 YNFKEQ. Deletions cut 3 bases from V and 5 bases from J, with 8 bases between. The CDR3 has 14 residues.

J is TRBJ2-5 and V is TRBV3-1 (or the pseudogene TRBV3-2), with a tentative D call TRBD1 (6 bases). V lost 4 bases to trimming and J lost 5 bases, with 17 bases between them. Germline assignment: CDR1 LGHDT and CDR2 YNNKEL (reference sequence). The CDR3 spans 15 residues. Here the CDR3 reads CASSLPTGLAETQYF. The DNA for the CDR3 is TGTGCCAGCAGCCTACCGACAGGTCTCGCGGAGACCCAGTACTTC.

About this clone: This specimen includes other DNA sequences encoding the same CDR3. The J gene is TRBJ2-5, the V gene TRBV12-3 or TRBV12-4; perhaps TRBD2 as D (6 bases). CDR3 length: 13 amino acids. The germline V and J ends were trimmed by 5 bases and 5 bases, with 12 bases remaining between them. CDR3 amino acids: CASSPPEGETQYF. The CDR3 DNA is TGTGCCAGCAGTCCTCCGGAGGGGGAGACCCAGTACTTC.

The CDR3 region has the DNA TGTGCCAGCAGTGAATTGGACAGAGATAATTCACCCCTCCACTTT. Residues: CASSELDRDNSPLHF. The chain uses TRBV6-1 and TRBJ1-6; D perhaps matches TRBD1 (6 bases). CDR3 length equals 15 residues. Per germline, CDR1 MNHNS and CDR2 SASEGT. The V gene lost 2 bases and the J gene lost 5 bases, with 10 bases spanning the gap.

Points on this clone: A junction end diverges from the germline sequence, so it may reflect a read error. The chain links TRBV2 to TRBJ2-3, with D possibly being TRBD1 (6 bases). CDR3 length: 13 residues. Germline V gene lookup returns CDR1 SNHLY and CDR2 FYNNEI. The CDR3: CAGSRGYTDTQYF. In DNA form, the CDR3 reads TGTGCCGGCAGCAGGGGATACACAGATACGCAGTATTTT.

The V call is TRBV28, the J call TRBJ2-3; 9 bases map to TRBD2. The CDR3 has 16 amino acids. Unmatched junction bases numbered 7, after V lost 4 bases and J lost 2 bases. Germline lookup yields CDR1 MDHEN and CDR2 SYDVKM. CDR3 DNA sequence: TGTGCCAGCAGTTCTAGCGGGACCGATTACACAGATACGCAGTATTTT. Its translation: CASSSSGTDYTDTQYF.

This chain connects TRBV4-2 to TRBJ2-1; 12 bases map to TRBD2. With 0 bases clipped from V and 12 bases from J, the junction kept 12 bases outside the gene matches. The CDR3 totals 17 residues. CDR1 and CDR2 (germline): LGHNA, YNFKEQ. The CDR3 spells CASSQDPRASGRDRQFF. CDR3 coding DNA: TGTGCCAGCAGCCAAGACCCTCGGGCTAGCGGGAGGGATCGGCAGTTCTTC.

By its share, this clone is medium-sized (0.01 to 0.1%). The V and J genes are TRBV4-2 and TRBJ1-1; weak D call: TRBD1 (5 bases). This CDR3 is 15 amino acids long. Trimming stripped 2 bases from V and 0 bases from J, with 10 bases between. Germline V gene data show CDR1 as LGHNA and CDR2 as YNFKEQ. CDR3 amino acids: CASSQPGHLNTEAFF. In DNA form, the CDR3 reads TGTGCCAGCAGCCAACCAGGACACTTGAACACTGAAGCTTTCTTT.

The CDR3 is CASSLNGIGYNEQFF. Written as DNA, the CDR3 is TGTGCCAGCAGCTTAAACGGAATCGGTTACAATGAGCAGTTCTTC. The chain joins TRBV7-8 to TRBJ2-1; D remains ambiguous. The germline V gene encodes CDR1 SGHVS and CDR2 FQNEAQ. V gave up 2 bases and J gave up 4 bases, with 12 bases separating them. The CDR3 has 15 residues.

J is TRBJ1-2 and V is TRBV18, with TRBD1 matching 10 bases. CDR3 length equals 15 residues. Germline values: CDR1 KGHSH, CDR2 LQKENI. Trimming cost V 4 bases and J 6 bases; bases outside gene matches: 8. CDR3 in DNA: TGTGCCAGCTCACTCCGGACAGGGGGGGACGATGGCTACACCTTC. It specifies CASSLRTGGDDGYTF.

CDR3 residues: CASSPSGSTYEQYF. For the CDR3, the DNA is TGTGCCAGCAGTCCTAGCGGGAGCACCTACGAGCAGTACTTC. The chain employs TRBV28 and TRBJ2-7, with 10 bases matching TRBD2. From germline, CDR1 is MDHEN and CDR2 SYDVKM. This CDR3 is built from 14 residues. The trim removed 5 bases at V and 2 bases at J, leaving 3 bases unmatched.

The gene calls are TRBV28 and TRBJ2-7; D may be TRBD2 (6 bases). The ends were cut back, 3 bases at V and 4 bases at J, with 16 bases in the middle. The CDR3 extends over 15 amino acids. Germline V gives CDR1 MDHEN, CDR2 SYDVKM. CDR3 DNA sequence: TGTGCCAGCAGTTTCGGGACTCTATCCCCTTACGAGCAGTACTTC. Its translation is CASSFGTLSPYEQYF.

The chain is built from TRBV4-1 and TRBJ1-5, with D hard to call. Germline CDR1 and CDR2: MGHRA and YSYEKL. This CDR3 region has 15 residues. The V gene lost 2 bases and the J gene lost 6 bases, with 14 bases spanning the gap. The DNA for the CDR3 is TGCGCCAGCAGCCAACAGCCAGGATTTCGTCAGCCCCAGCATTTT. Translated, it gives CASSQQPGFRQPQHF.

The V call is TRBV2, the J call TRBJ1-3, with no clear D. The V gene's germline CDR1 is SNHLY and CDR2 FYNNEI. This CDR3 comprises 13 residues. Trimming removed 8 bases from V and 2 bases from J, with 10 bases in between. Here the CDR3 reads CASGRDTGNTIYF. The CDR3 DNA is TGTGCCAGCGGCAGAGATACTGGAAACACCATATATTTT.

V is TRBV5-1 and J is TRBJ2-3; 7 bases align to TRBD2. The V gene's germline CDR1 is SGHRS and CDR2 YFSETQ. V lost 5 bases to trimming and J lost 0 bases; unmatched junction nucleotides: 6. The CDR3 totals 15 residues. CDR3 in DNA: TGCGCCAGCAGTCCCGGGACTACCAGCACAGATACGCAGTATTTT. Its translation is CASSPGTTSTDTQYF.

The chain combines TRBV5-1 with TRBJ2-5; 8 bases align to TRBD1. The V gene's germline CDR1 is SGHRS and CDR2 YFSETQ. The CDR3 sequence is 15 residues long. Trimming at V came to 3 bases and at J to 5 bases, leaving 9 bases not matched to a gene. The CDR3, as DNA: TGCGCCAGCAGCTCCCGGACAGGGCGGCAGGAGACCCAGTACTTC. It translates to CASSSRTGRQETQYF.

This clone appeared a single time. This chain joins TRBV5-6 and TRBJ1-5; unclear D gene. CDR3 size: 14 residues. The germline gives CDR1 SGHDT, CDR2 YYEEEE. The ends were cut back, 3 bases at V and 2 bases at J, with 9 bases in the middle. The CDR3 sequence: CASSWQMGNQPQHF. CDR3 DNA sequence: TGTGCCAGCAGCTGGCAAATGGGCAATCAGCCCCAGCATTTT.